What follows are 28 T cell receptor beta chains derived from one specimen sequenced in a study of patients and donors after allogeneic stem cell transplantation. TCRdb itself ran the RT-PCR reads through MiXCR, one entry per CDR3 protein. The sample lists 900,000 to 1,000,000 distinct CDR3 sequences, roughly 18% seen once, with around 5.5% in the top ten. The sample comprised blood, either unsorted or a sorted T cell fraction (not recorded which). These receptor sequences come from a human donor who was either an allogeneic HSCT recipient or a stem cell or donor lymphocyte infusion donor (not recorded which). It is not recorded whose cells these are; they may come from a transplant donor.

This clonotype was seen more than once but under ten times. The rearrangement joins TRBV27 to TRBJ2-7; D is perhaps TRBD1 (6 bases). This CDR3 spans 14 amino acids. Germline V gene sequence: CDR1 MNHEY, CDR2 SMNVEV (reference sequence). V was trimmed by 6 bases and J by 3 bases, leaving 15 bases between them. The CDR3: CASSRQGPSYEQYF. The CDR3 DNA sequence: TGTGCCAGCAGCCGTCAGGGGCCGAGCTACGAGCAGTACTTC.

The chain joins TRBV3-1 to TRBJ2-2; D might be TRBD2 (6 bases). The CDR3 length is 15 residues. Trimming stripped 5 bases from V and 0 bases from J, with 10 bases between. Germline loops: CDR1 LGHDT, CDR2 YNNKEL (reference sequence). The DNA for the CDR3 is TGTGCCAGCAGCTGGGGGGACGCGAACACCGGGGAGCTGTTTTTT. Its protein product is CASSWGDANTGELFF.

This clonotype turned up a few times. V gene TRBV24-1 combines with J gene TRBJ2-2; TRBD1 might be the D (6 bases). V lost 3 bases to trimming and J lost 9 bases, with 16 bases between them. This CDR3 spans 15 amino acids. Per the germline V gene, CDR1 is KGHDR and CDR2 is SFDVKD. CDR3 DNA: TGTGCCACCAGTGATCCGTCACAGGGAATCCGGGAGCTGTTTTTT. Translated: CATSDPSQGIRELFF.

Only a few counts were recorded for this clonotype. The chain employs TRBV27 and TRBJ1-6, with D unclear. Trimming cost V 4 bases and J 9 bases, with 19 bases left between them. Per germline, CDR1 MNHEY and CDR2 SMNVEV (reference sequence). This CDR3 contains 16 residues. CDR3 sequence (DNA): TGTGCCAGCAGTTATAAAGGGCCTACCGTAGGTTCACCCCTCCACTTT. Protein: CASSYKGPTVGSPLHF.

The chain uses TRBV7-9 and TRBJ2-2; the match to TRBD2 covers 7 bases. J gave up 4 bases and V 5 bases, and 13 bases lay outside the gene matches. The CDR3 totals 17 residues. The germline V gene has CDR1 SEHNR and CDR2 FQNEAQ (reference sequence). The CDR3 DNA is TGTGCCAGCAGCACCCTCAACGGGAGGAATGGCACCGGGGAGCTGTTTTTT. It codes for CASSTLNGRNGTGELFF. The variable domain in full, completed from reference TRBV7-9 and TRBJ2-2, reads DTGVSQNPRHKITKRGQNVTFRCDPISEHNRLYWYRQTLGQGPEFLTYFQNEAQLEKSRLLSDRFSAERPKGSFSTLEIQRTEQGDSAMYLCASSTLNGRNGTGELFFGEGSRLTVL.

This clonotype was picked up a small number of times. The chain uses TRBV13 and TRBJ2-7; D uncertain. Trimming shortened V by 3 bases and J by 4 bases, and 16 bases separated the two germline ends. The germline V gene has CDR1 PRHDT and CDR2 FYEKMQ (reference sequence). The CDR3 extends over 15 amino acids. CDR3 bases: TGTGCCAGCAGCTTTTCCGTAGGCCTACTATACGAGCAGTACTTC. It is translated as CASSFSVGLLYEQYF.

The rearrangement links TRBV20-1 to TRBJ2-6, with a tentative D call TRBD1 (5 bases). Germline lookup yields CDR1 DFQATT and CDR2 SNEGSKA (reference sequence). The CDR3 spans 17 residues. V was pared by 0 bases and J by 0 bases, with 12 bases between. CDR3 sequence (DNA): TGCAGTGCTAGAGATGGACGGACACGCTCTGGGGCCAACGTCCTGACTTTC. Amino acid sequence: CSARDGRTRSGANVLTF.

J is TRBJ1-3 and V is TRBV6-1; D is unclear. The CDR3 loop spans 16 amino acids. The germline V and J ends were trimmed by 6 bases and 0 bases, with 15 bases remaining between them. Per the germline V gene, CDR1 is MNHNS and CDR2 is SASEGT. CDR3 amino acids: CASRRNPGTSGNTIYF. The CDR3, as DNA: TGTGCCAGCAGGAGAAACCCGGGAACCTCTGGAAACACCATATATTTT.

The chain links TRBV7-3 to TRBJ2-1; 11 bases map to TRBD2. Germline values: CDR1 SGHTA, CDR2 FQGTGA. The junction had 11 bases not matched to a gene; V was cut back by 4 bases and J by 6 bases. This CDR3 has 17 residues. CDR3 amino acids: CASSSLPRTSGSNEQFF. CDR3 coding DNA: TGTGCCAGCAGCTCTTTACCGAGAACTAGCGGGAGCAATGAGCAGTTCTTC.

The CDR3 nucleotides read TGCGCCAGCAGCTTGGAACCGTCGGGGGAGCTGTTTTTT. Translating gives CASSLEPSGELFF. The chain combines TRBV5-1 with TRBJ2-2; no reliable D call. This CDR3 spans 13 amino acids. Trimming took 0 bases from V and 8 from J, leaving 8 bases between them. The germline V gene encodes CDR1 SGHRS and CDR2 YFSETQ.

This clonotype turned up a few times. In nucleotides, the CDR3 is TGTGCCAGCAGTTACCCGAATGCGAACACCGGGGAGCTGTTTTTT. It yields the protein CASSYPNANTGELFF. V and J are TRBV6-5 and TRBJ2-2; D gene unclear. The CDR3 has 15 residues. Germline CDR1 is MNHEY and CDR2 is SVGAGI. Trimming took off 2 bases at V and 0 bases at J, with 7 bases between the two ends.

This chain uses TRBV20-1 with TRBJ1-4; D perhaps matches TRBD1 (6 bases). The CDR3 consists of 15 residues. V was pared by 3 bases and J by 2 bases, with 13 bases between. CDR1 and CDR2 from the germline V gene are DFQATT and SNEGSKA (reference sequence). CDR3 residues: CSARRRGGTNEKLFF. The DNA of the CDR3 is TGCAGTGCTAGGCGCAGGGGTGGGACTAATGAAAAACTGTTTTTT.

This clonotype was found a few times. This chain connects TRBV5-1 to TRBJ2-3; possibly TRBD2 for D (6 bases). Germline V gene sequence: CDR1 SGHRS, CDR2 YFSETQ. The V and J ends lost 3 bases and 0 bases respectively, with 17 bases between them. This CDR3 region has 17 residues. In nucleotides, the CDR3 is TGCGCCAGCAGCTCGGCCGGGACTTCCACTAGCACAGATACGCAGTATTTT. As protein: CASSSAGTSTSTDTQYF. The full variable domain, rest sourced from reference TRBV5-1 and TRBJ2-3, is KAGVTQTPRYLIKTRGQQVTLSCSPISGHRSVSWYQQTPGQGLQFLFEYFSETQRNKGNFPGRFSGRQFSNSRSEMNVSTLELGDSALYLCASSSAGTSTSTDTQYFGPGTRLTVL.

The V and J genes are TRBV20-1 and TRBJ2-2; a possible D gene is TRBD1 (6 bases). The CDR3 has 15 amino acids. Trimming removed 7 bases at V and 4 bases at J, with 19 bases between. CDR1 is DFQATT, CDR2 SNEGSKA, per germline (reference sequence). This chain's CDR3 is CSVTGPVRGTGELFF. As DNA, the CDR3 is TGCAGTGTTACAGGGCCGGTGAGAGGCACCGGGGAGCTGTTTTTT.

The rearrangement links TRBV20-1 to TRBJ2-1; D is undetermined. The CDR3 extends over 10 amino acids. Germline-derived CDR1 and CDR2 are DFQATT and SNEGSKA (reference sequence). Trimming shortened V by 6 bases and J by 7 bases, and 7 bases separated the two germline ends. Written as DNA, the CDR3 is TGCAGTGCCTTCAGGAATGAGCAGTTCTTC. This codes for CSAFRNEQFF.

A few counts support this clonotype. The J gene is TRBJ2-1, the V gene TRBV10-2; D gene uncertain. Trimming cost V 3 bases and J 0 bases, with 6 bases left between them. The CDR3 loop spans 14 amino acids. Germline values: CDR1 WSHSY, CDR2 SAAADI. The CDR3 region has the DNA TGCGCCAGCAGTGAAATAAACTCCTACAATGAGCAGTTCTTC. Translation: CASSEINSYNEQFF.

The rearrangement links TRBV6-5 to TRBJ2-5, with D maybe TRBD1 (6 bases). The CDR3 is 15 residues long. The germline V gene encodes CDR1 MNHEY and CDR2 SVGAGI. V gave up 1 base and J gave up 4 bases, with 13 bases separating them. The CDR3 here is CASSYFEGVGETQYF. The CDR3 coding sequence is TGTGCCAGCAGTTACTTCGAGGGGGTGGGAGAGACCCAGTACTTC.

This clonotype was picked up a small number of times. This rearrangement joins TRBV11-2 to TRBJ2-1, with 9 bases matching TRBD1. This CDR3 spans 15 amino acids. V was pared by 4 bases and J by 7 bases, with 8 bases of the junction left unmatched. Per germline, CDR1 SGHAT and CDR2 FQNNGV. In nucleotides, the CDR3 is TGTGCCAGCAGCTCAACAGGACAGGGGAGAAATGAGCAGTTCTTC. Its protein is CASSSTGQGRNEQFF.

The chain has TRBV19 and TRBJ1-2; TRBD1 is a possible D gene (5 bases). Germline CDR1 is LNHDA and CDR2 is SQIVND (reference sequence). CDR3 size: 13 residues. The V end was cut by 4 bases, the J end by 4 bases, with 10 bases between. CDR3 loop: CASSNTGSYGYTF. The CDR3 region has the DNA TGTGCCAGTAGTAATACAGGAAGCTATGGCTACACCTTC.

This clonotype was seen a few times. This chain uses TRBV6-2 or TRBV6-3 with TRBJ2-3; TRBD1 agrees at 8 bases. Germline-derived CDR1 and CDR2 are MNHEY and SVGEGT. The V and J ends lost 4 bases and 4 bases, in that order; junction bases with no gene match: 4. This CDR3 region has 14 residues. The CDR3 nucleotides are TGTGCCAGCAGTTTCGGACAGGGAGCAGATACGCAGTATTTT. Protein product: CASSFGQGADTQYF.

For the CDR3, the DNA is TGCAGTGCTAGAGGGCATTCAGGGGAGACCCAGTACTTC. This sequence encodes CSARGHSGETQYF. The gene calls are TRBV20-1 and TRBJ2-5; TRBD1 is a possible D gene (5 bases). From germline, CDR1 is DFQATT and CDR2 SNEGSKA (reference sequence). Trimming took off 1 base at V and 5 bases at J, with 11 bases between the two ends. The CDR3 covers 13 residues.

CDR3: CASSEQGGSNQPQHF. The DNA for the CDR3 is TGTGCCAGCAGTGAGCAGGGAGGAAGCAATCAGCCCCAGCATTTT. This chain connects TRBV2 to TRBJ1-5, with D possibly TRBD1 on 5 matching bases. CDR1 SNHLY and CDR2 FYNNEI come from the germline V gene. This CDR3 has 15 amino acids. Trimming took 3 bases from V and 1 from J, leaving 10 bases between them.

A few counts support this clonotype. V gene TRBV20-1 combines with J gene TRBJ1-5, with no clear D. The V gene lost 0 bases and the J gene lost 3 bases, with 18 bases spanning the gap. The CDR3 is 17 residues long. Germline lookup yields CDR1 DFQATT and CDR2 SNEGSKA (reference sequence). The CDR3 sequence: CSARDDRSSVINQPQHF. CDR3 in DNA: TGCAGTGCTAGAGATGACCGCTCGAGCGTGATCAATCAGCCCCAGCATTTT.

The rearrangement uses TRBV5-1 and TRBJ2-4; 8 bases match TRBD1. The V segment lost 3 bases and the J segment 5 bases; nucleotides outside the gene matches: 1. In germline, CDR1 is SGHRS, CDR2 YFSETQ. The CDR3 extends over 13 amino acids. The chain's CDR3 is CASSSDRENIQYF. The CDR3 DNA follows: TGCGCCAGCAGCTCGGACAGGGAAAACATTCAGTACTTC.

This clonotype was counted only a few times. The chain employs TRBV28 and TRBJ2-1; D may be TRBD2 (7 bases). The CDR3 totals 17 residues. CDR1 is MDHEN, CDR2 SYDVKM, per germline. Between the trimmed V and J ends, which lost 6 bases and 2 bases, there was a span of 20 bases. The CDR3 sequence is CASSPERGRATYNEQFF. The CDR3 nucleotides are TGTGCCAGCAGCCCCGAAAGGGGGAGGGCCACCTACAATGAGCAGTTCTTC.

The chain uses TRBV29-1 and TRBJ2-3, with D tentatively TRBD2 (5 bases). Germline V gene lookup returns CDR1 SQVTM and CDR2 ANQGSEA. V lost 6 bases to trimming and J lost 4 bases, with 11 bases between them. This CDR3 is 12 amino acids long. The CDR3 region has the DNA TGCAGCGTCCACCGGGAAGCAGATACGCAGTATTTT. Amino acids: CSVHREADTQYF.

J is TRBJ1-1 and V is TRBV7-2, with a tentative D call TRBD1 (5 bases). The germline CDR1 and CDR2 sequences are SGHTA and FQGNSA. V was shortened by 5 bases and J by 0 bases, with 13 bases between the two germline ends. CDR3 size: 15 residues. As DNA, the CDR3 is TGTGCCAGCAGCCGATGGACGGACATGAACACTGAAGCTTTCTTT. This translates into CASSRWTDMNTEAFF.

This clonotype was seen ten or more times. The rearrangement joins TRBV7-2 to TRBJ2-5; a possible D gene is TRBD1 (6 bases). Trimming took off 2 bases at V and 1 base at J, with 8 bases between the two ends. CDR1 is SGHTA and CDR2 is FQGNSA in the germline V gene. This CDR3 spans 14 amino acids. DNA of the CDR3: TGTGCCAGCAGCTTACAGGGGACCCAAGAGACCCAGTACTTC. Translation: CASSLQGTQETQYF.